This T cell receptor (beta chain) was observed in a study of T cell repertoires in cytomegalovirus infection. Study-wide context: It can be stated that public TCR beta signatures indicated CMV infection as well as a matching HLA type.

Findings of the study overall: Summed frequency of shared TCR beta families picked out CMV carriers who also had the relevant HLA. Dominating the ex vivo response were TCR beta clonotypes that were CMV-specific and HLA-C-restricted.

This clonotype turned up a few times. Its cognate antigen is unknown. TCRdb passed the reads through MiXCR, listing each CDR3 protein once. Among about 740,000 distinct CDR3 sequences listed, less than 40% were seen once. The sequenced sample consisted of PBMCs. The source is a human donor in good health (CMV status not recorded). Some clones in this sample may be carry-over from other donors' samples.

The DNA of the CDR3 is TGTGCCAGCAGCGCGCGAATAGGGGGACAGGGGGGGGGTCAGCCCCAGCATTTT. Its protein product is CASSARIGGQGGGQPQHF. The genes are TRBV7-8 and TRBJ1-5; TRBD1 aligns across 11 bases. This CDR3 has 18 amino acids. From germline, CDR1 is SGHVS and CDR2 FQNEAQ. V trimming: 5 bases; J trimming: 6 bases; junction bases outside the gene matches: 15.